This T cell receptor beta chain derives from a study of beta chain features in type 1 diabetes. Study-wide points: Any HLA type influence on TCRB rearrangement was left unresolved here. In all four CD4+ subsets, TCRB CDR3 length was significantly, moderately reduced in type 1 diabetes. More deletions and fewer insertions at VDJ junctions were seen in type 1 diabetes patients.

About this clone: Its antigen is still unknown. Other DNA sequences of this sample code for an identical CDR3.

Every isolated RNA sample was fully reverse transcribed, so sequencing captured expressed TCRB transcripts. The assay was immunoSEQ multiplex PCR, and TCRdb's table has in-frame clones only and misses some. The table shows hundreds of thousands of clones, with around an eighth occurring only once. Trimming cost V 4 bases and J 2 bases, with 12 bases left between them. The CDR3 consists of 14 residues. Germline V gene data show CDR1 as MNHEY and CDR2 as SVGAGI. The receptor was isolated from a man aged 18 to 29 with type 1 diabetes. The sequenced material came from naive CD4+ T cells from blood. This chain uses TRBV6-5 with TRBJ2-7; D is tentatively TRBD1 or TRBD2 (5 bases each). The chain's CDR3 is CASSSGTATYEQYF. In nucleotides, the CDR3 is TGTGCCAGCAGTTCCGGGACGGCCACCTACGAGCAGTACTTC.